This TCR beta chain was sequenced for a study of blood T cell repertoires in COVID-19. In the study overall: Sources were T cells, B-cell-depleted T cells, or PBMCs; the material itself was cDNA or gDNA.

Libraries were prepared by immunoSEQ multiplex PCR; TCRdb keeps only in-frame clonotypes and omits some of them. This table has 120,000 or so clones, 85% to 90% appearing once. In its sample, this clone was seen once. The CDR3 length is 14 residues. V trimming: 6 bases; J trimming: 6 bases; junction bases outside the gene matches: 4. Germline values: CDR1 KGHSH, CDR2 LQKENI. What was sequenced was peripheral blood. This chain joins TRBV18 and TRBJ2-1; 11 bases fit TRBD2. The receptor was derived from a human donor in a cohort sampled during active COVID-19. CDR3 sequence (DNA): TGTGCCAGCTCGGAGGGGACTAGCGGCAATGAGCAGTTCTTC. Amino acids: CASSEGTSGNEQFF.